Listed here are 22 T cell receptor beta chains from one sample, sequenced in a study of blood T cell repertoires in COVID-19. This table comes from immunoSEQ multiplex PCR, and its TCRdb copy is limited to in-frame clones, with some not included. The sample carries about 160,000 clones, roughly 93% recorded once. Specimen: peripheral blood. The origin of the receptors is a man between 18 and 29 years old with acute or convalescent COVID-19.

V and J are TRBV7-8 and TRBJ1-2, with D maybe TRBD1 (6 bases). CDR1 and CDR2 (germline): SGHVS, FQNEAQ. The CDR3 length is 15 residues. The V end lost 4 bases, the J end lost 8 bases, and 20 bases lay between the germline ends. The CDR3 bases are TGTGCCAGCAGCTATTTGGAGGAACAGGGAAAAGGCTACACCTTC. This codes for CASSYLEEQGKGYTF. Combining the CDR3 with reference TRBV7-8 and TRBJ1-2 gives the whole variable domain GAGVSQSPRYKVAKRGQDVALRCDPISGHVSLFWYQQALGQGPEFLTYFQNEAQLDKSGLPSDRFFAERPEGSVSTLKIQRTQQEDSAVYLCASSYLEEQGKGYTFGSGTRLTVV.

Written as DNA, the CDR3 is TGTGCTAGTGGCGAAGGACAGCTCAATCAGCCCCAGCATTTT. It is translated as CASGEGQLNQPQHF. The chain has TRBV12-5 and TRBJ1-5, with D tentatively TRBD1 (6 bases). CDR1 and CDR2 (germline): LGHNT, FRNRAP. Trimming removed 6 bases from V and 3 bases from J, with 12 bases in between. The length of the CDR3 is 14 residues.

The chain is built from TRBV6-6 and TRBJ1-1; D may be TRBD1 (6 bases). Germline V gene data show CDR1 as MNHNY and CDR2 as SVGAGI (reference sequence). This CDR3 comprises 16 residues. Trimming stripped 0 bases from V and 0 bases from J, with 11 bases between. This chain's CDR3 is CASSYSVGQLNTEAFF. The CDR3 DNA follows: TGTGCCAGCAGTTACTCAGTCGGACAGTTGAACACTGAAGCTTTCTTT.

The CDR3 is CASSWGDANYGYTF. CDR3 DNA: TGTGCCAGCTCCTGGGGGGATGCGAACTATGGCTACACCTTC. This chain links TRBV2 with TRBJ1-2; D might be TRBD1 (5 bases). The CDR3 consists of 14 residues. Germline V gene sequence: CDR1 SNHLY, CDR2 FYNNEI. Trimming removed 8 bases from V and 2 bases from J, with 15 bases in between.

The rearrangement uses TRBV5-1 and TRBJ2-5, with a tentative D call TRBD1 (6 bases). Between the trimmed V and J ends, which lost 4 bases and 2 bases, there was a span of 15 bases. CDR3 size: 15 residues. Germline V lookup: CDR1 SGHRS, CDR2 YFSETQ. For the CDR3, the DNA is TGCGCCAGCAGCCTATCCGGGACATTGCAAGAGACCCAGTACTTC. Its translation: CASSLSGTLQETQYF. The whole variable domain, remainder taken from reference TRBV5-1 and TRBJ2-5, is KAGVTQTPRYLIKTRGQQVTLSCSPISGHRSVSWYQQTPGQGLQFLFEYFSETQRNKGNFPGRFSGRQFSNSRSEMNVSTLELGDSALYLCASSLSGTLQETQYFGPGTRLLVL.

This chain connects TRBV29-1 to TRBJ1-2; 8 bases are shared with TRBD1. Germline V gene sequence: CDR1 SQVTM, CDR2 ANQGSEA. V lost 3 bases, J lost 1 base, and 4 bases stayed unmatched. The CDR3 is made up of 14 amino acids. As DNA, the CDR3 is TGCAGCGTTGATAAGGGACAGGTTAACTATGGCTACACCTTC. Protein: CSVDKGQVNYGYTF.

This clone occurred once. The chain links TRBV19 to TRBJ2-3, with unresolved D. CDR1 LNHDA and CDR2 SQIVND come from the germline V gene (reference sequence). This CDR3 has 13 amino acids. Trimming pared 3 bases from V and 2 bases from J, leaving 6 bases between. CDR3 residues: CASSITTTDTQYF. In nucleotides, the CDR3 is TGTGCCAGTAGTATCACAACCACAGATACGCAGTATTTT.

The chain joins TRBV12-3 or TRBV12-4 to TRBJ1-6, with D uncertain. Trimming removed 2 bases at V and 13 bases at J, with 9 bases between. The CDR3 loop spans 12 amino acids. In DNA form, the CDR3 reads TGTGCCAGCAGTTTAAGTGTCGGGCCCCTCCACTTT. It specifies CASSLSVGPLHF.

The V call is TRBV2, the J call TRBJ1-1, with a weak D call TRBD1 (5 bases). The length of the CDR3 is 15 residues. The germline gives CDR1 SNHLY, CDR2 FYNNEI. V was trimmed by 5 bases and J by 4 bases, leaving 17 bases between them. The CDR3 DNA reads as TGTGCCAGCAGTCGGGTGAAGGGCCAGGGCACTGAAGCTTTCTTT. Protein sequence: CASSRVKGQGTEAFF.

The chain links TRBV30 to TRBJ1-1, with a weak D call TRBD1 (6 bases). The germline V gene has CDR1 GTSNPN and CDR2 SVGIG (reference sequence). This CDR3 comprises 13 residues. Trimming shortened V by 5 bases and J by 0 bases, and 10 bases separated the two germline ends. Here the CDR3 reads CAWDRKMNTEAFF. CDR3 coding DNA: TGTGCCTGGGACAGGAAGATGAACACTGAAGCTTTCTTT.

The chain has TRBV7-2 and TRBJ2-2; tentative D call: TRBD2 (6 bases). The CDR3 contains 15 residues. Trimming removed 8 bases at V and 5 bases at J, with 18 bases between. Germline CDR1 SGHTA, CDR2 FQGNSA. In DNA, the CDR3 is TGTGCCAGCTCTTCTCGGGGAGGAAAGACCGGGGAGCTGTTTTTT. Its protein product is CASSSRGGKTGELFF.

In its sample, this clone was seen a few times. The V gene is TRBV6-5, the J gene TRBJ1-2, with D possibly TRBD1 on 5 matching bases. Trimming cost V 7 bases and J 7 bases, with 22 bases left between them. The CDR3 loop spans 15 amino acids. CDR1 is MNHEY and CDR2 is SVGAGI in the germline V gene. CDR3 sequence reads: CASTVRQPPRGGYTF. CDR3 bases: TGTGCCAGCACCGTCCGACAGCCTCCCAGAGGTGGCTACACCTTC.

The J gene is TRBJ2-1, the V gene TRBV11-3; the match to TRBD2 covers 7 bases. The CDR3 has 14 residues. V was clipped by 3 bases and J by 4 bases; unmatched bases: 3. CDR1 is SGHNT, CDR2 YENEEA, per germline. Written as DNA, the CDR3 is TGTGCCAGCAGCTTCGCTAGCGGTTACAATGAGCAGTTCTTC. This translates into CASSFASGYNEQFF.

The genes are TRBV6-5 and TRBJ1-2; 7 bases fit TRBD1. The CDR3 loop spans 14 amino acids. The J segment lost 2 bases and the V segment lost 7 bases, leaving 7 bases of the junction unmatched. Germline values: CDR1 MNHEY, CDR2 SVGAGI. The CDR3 DNA reads TGTGCCAGCACAGGAGGGGGCAGAAACTATGGCTACACCTTC. This translates into CASTGGGRNYGYTF.

This clone was recorded once. This chain connects TRBV5-6 to TRBJ1-2; no clear D. The V and J ends lost 2 bases and 8 bases respectively, with 16 bases between them. Looked up from germline, CDR1 is SGHDT and CDR2 is YYEEEE. The CDR3 has 14 residues. This chain's CDR3 is CASSFDIPLTGYTF. CDR3 nucleotides: TGTGCCAGCAGCTTCGACATTCCTCTAACCGGCTACACCTTC.

This clone has just one count. The rearrangement links TRBV18 to TRBJ2-1; the match to TRBD1 covers 10 bases. Trimming at V came to 3 bases and at J to 4 bases, leaving 6 bases not matched to a gene. This CDR3 comprises 16 residues. CDR1 is KGHSH and CDR2 is LQKENI in the germline V gene. CDR3 nucleotide sequence: TGTGCCAGCTCACCGGGACAGGGGAGGCCGTACAATGAGCAGTTCTTC. Translated: CASSPGQGRPYNEQFF.

The chain links TRBV6-5 to TRBJ2-7; 8 bases fit TRBD1. Germline V gene data show CDR1 as MNHEY and CDR2 as SVGAGI. The trim removed 6 bases at V and 4 bases at J, leaving 8 bases unmatched. The CDR3 runs 14 residues. CDR3 in amino acids: CASSRTGSEYEQYF. CDR3 coding DNA: TGTGCCAGCAGCCGGACAGGGTCTGAATACGAGCAGTACTTC.

This chain joins TRBV5-1 and TRBJ1-1, with 8 bases aligning to TRBD1. V was clipped by 4 bases and J by 3 bases; unmatched bases: 8. The CDR3 spans 15 residues. The V gene's germline CDR1 is SGHRS and CDR2 YFSETQ. The CDR3 DNA is TGCGCCAGCAGCCCCCATGGACAGGGAGACACTGAAGCTTTCTTT. Translating gives CASSPHGQGDTEAFF.

The chain links TRBV29-1 to TRBJ2-5; TRBD1 is a possible D gene (5 bases). The CDR3 has 13 amino acids. Germline V gives CDR1 SQVTM, CDR2 ANQGSEA. Trimming cost V 8 bases and J 0 bases, with 13 bases left between them. The CDR3 is CSLVDSYQETQYF. For the CDR3, the DNA is TGCAGCTTGGTAGACAGTTACCAAGAGACCCAGTACTTC.

This rearrangement joins TRBV24-1 to TRBJ1-5, with D possibly matching TRBD1 (5 bases). CDR3 length: 15 residues. The germline gives CDR1 KGHDR, CDR2 SFDVKD. V dropped 12 bases and J dropped 6 bases, with 23 bases sitting between them. The CDR3, as DNA: TGTGCCCGTGAGGGACTAATAAGAGGGCTTCAGCCCCAGCATTTT. Its translation is CAREGLIRGLQPQHF.

The rearrangement links TRBV5-4 to TRBJ1-6; D gene ambiguous. Trimming removed 0 bases from V and 12 bases from J, with 4 bases in between. The CDR3 is 11 residues long. Germline loops: CDR1 SGHNT, CDR2 YYREEE (reference sequence). CDR3 sequence reads: CASSLDGPLHF. The CDR3 bases are TGTGCCAGCAGCTTGGACGGACCCCTCCACTTT. The whole variable domain, filled in from reference TRBV5-4 and TRBJ1-6, reads ETGVTQSPTHLIKTRGQQVTLRCSSQSGHNTVSWYQQALGQGPQFIFQYYREEENGRGNFPPRFSGLQFPNYSSELNVNALELDDSALYLCASSLDGPLHFGNGTRLTVT.

This clone is a singleton in its sample. The chain joins TRBV6-5 to TRBJ1-6; no definite D call. With 2 bases removed from V and 2 bases from J, the gap between germline ends came to 4 bases. Per germline, CDR1 MNHEY and CDR2 SVGAGI. The CDR3 length is 14 residues. The CDR3 reads CASSYAAYNSPLHF. The DNA of the CDR3 is TGTGCCAGCAGTTACGCGGCCTATAATTCACCCCTCCACTTT.